This passage covers 6 T cell receptor beta chains from one sample sequenced in a study of CD8 T cells in ankylosing spondylitis. TCRdb itself ran the 5' RACE reads through MiXCR, one entry per CDR3 protein. The repertoire consists of about 160,000 distinct CDR3 sequences, with approximately 9.9% occurring once and the leading ten covering roughly 16%. Sequencing used blood, either unsorted or a sorted T cell fraction (not recorded which). The receptors derive from a female donor with ankylosing spondylitis or in good health (not recorded which).

The rearrangement links TRBV7-2 to TRBJ2-1; TRBD2 agrees at 11 bases. CDR1 is SGHTA and CDR2 is FQGNSA in the germline V gene. The trim removed 1 base at V and 7 bases at J, leaving 6 bases unmatched. The length of the CDR3 is 16 residues. CDR3 nucleotides: TGTGCCAGCAGCTTAGTAGCGGGAGGGCCGGGAAATGAGCAGTTCTTC. Residues: CASSLVAGGPGNEQFF.

This clonotype occurred a few times. This sequence joins TRBV3-1 and TRBJ2-6; 12 bases are a match to TRBD2. The ends lost 1 base at V and 4 bases at J; junction bases unmatched: 5. CDR1 and CDR2 (germline): LGHDT, YNNKEL (reference sequence). CDR3 length: 18 amino acids. The CDR3 protein is CASSQGLAGARGANVLTF. The DNA of the CDR3 is TGTGCCAGCAGCCAAGGACTAGCGGGAGCTAGGGGGGCCAACGTCCTGACTTTC.

CDR3 sequence reads: CASSSPGTENEQFF. CDR3 sequence (DNA): TGTGCCAGCAGCTCCCCGGGGACGGAAAATGAGCAGTTCTTC. V and J are TRBV7-9 and TRBJ2-1; D possibly uses TRBD1 or TRBD2 (5 bases each). This CDR3 region has 14 residues. Germline values: CDR1 SEHNR, CDR2 FQNEAQ (reference sequence). V lost 4 bases to trimming and J lost 7 bases, with 14 bases between them. Drawing the rest from reference TRBV7-9 and TRBJ2-1, the complete variable domain is DTGVSQNPRHKITKRGQNVTFRCDPISEHNRLYWYRQTLGQGPEFLTYFQNEAQLEKSRLLSDRFSAERPKGSFSTLEIQRTEQGDSAMYLCASSSPGTENEQFFGPGTRLTVL.

This clonotype was observed many times. V usage is TRBV20-1 and J usage is TRBJ2-7; D may correspond to TRBD1 or TRBD2 (5 bases each). The CDR3 spans 14 residues. Germline-derived CDR1 and CDR2 are DFQATT and SNEGSKA (reference sequence). Trimming shortened V by 5 bases and J by 7 bases, and 21 bases separated the two germline ends. CDR3 loop: CSARAGTLNEEQYF. The DNA for the CDR3 is TGCAGTGCTCGGGCCGGGACGTTGAACGAAGAGCAGTACTTC.

This clonotype was observed a handful of times. V is TRBV20-1 and J is TRBJ2-2; D gene uncertain. V shed 6 bases and J shed 4 bases, with 9 bases lying between them. Germline V gene sequence: CDR1 DFQATT, CDR2 SNEGSKA (reference sequence). The CDR3 runs to 12 residues. CDR3 sequence reads: CSAGRLTGELFF. DNA of the CDR3: TGCAGTGCCGGAAGACTCACCGGGGAGCTGTTTTTT.

This clonotype was seen many times. V is TRBV5-5 and J is TRBJ2-1; the match to TRBD2 covers 11 bases. V lost 4 bases to trimming and J lost 4 bases; unmatched junction nucleotides: 1. The CDR3 covers 14 residues. The germline V gene encodes CDR1 SGHKS and CDR2 YYEKEE (reference sequence). CDR3 coding DNA: TGTGCCAGCAGCGGGACTAGCGGATACAATGAGCAGTTCTTC. Residues: CASSGTSGYNEQFF.